The present T cell receptor beta chain was sequenced within a study of cytomegalovirus exposure and HLA in healthy donors. PCR used 60 Vbeta primers and 13 Jbeta primers. Clones were read by immunoSEQ multiplex PCR, and TCRdb kept only the in-frame ones, dropping some. The table lists 150,000 to 200,000 clones. Healthy people donating bone marrow made up the donors. For this clone: What it binds is unknown.

Study-wide points: Earlier analysis looked at TCR beta V segments, and most were productive about 87% or about 30% of the time.

The clonotype comes from a woman aged 18-29 years in good health and CMV-seropositive. The sample comprised PBMCs.

For the CDR3, the DNA is TGCAGCGTCCTAAGCGGCACCGGGGAGCTGTTTTTT. Translation: CSVLSGTGELFF. The chain is built from TRBV29-1 and TRBJ2-2; maybe TRBD2 (5 bases). V lost 6 bases to trimming and J lost 4 bases, with 9 bases between them. The CDR3 has 12 amino acids. The germline gives CDR1 SQVTM, CDR2 ANQGSEA.